A single sample is the source of the 25 T cell receptor beta chains below, sequenced in a study of T cell changes during pregnancy in multiple sclerosis. Some clones are missing from TCRdb's copy, which holds only in-frame ones; the method was immunoSEQ multiplex PCR. The top ten clones hold approximately 1.6% of a sample with 90,000 or so clones, about 94% of them seen once. Sequenced here: peripheral blood, sampled after pregnancy. Receptor source: a female donor in good health, enrolled as a control in a pregnancy study.

For the CDR3, the DNA is TGTGCGGTCAAGGAGCACTCCACAGATACGCAGTATTTT. Its translation: CAVKEHSTDTQYF. J is TRBJ2-3 and V is TRBV19; D unclear. The CDR3 covers 13 residues. Germline V gene sequence: CDR1 LNHDA, CDR2 SQIVND (reference sequence).

In DNA, the CDR3 is TGCGCCAGCAGCCCTCAGCAGGGCAGCTCCTACGAGCAGTACTTC. This encodes CASSPQQGSSYEQYF. The genes are TRBV4-1 and TRBJ2-7, with D possibly TRBD1 on 5 matching bases. Trimming removed 4 bases from V and 0 bases from J, with 13 bases in between. The CDR3 covers 15 residues. The germline CDR1 and CDR2 sequences are MGHRA and YSYEKL.

This rearrangement joins TRBV6-1 to TRBJ1-1, with 8 bases matching TRBD1. The germline CDR1 and CDR2 sequences are MNHNS and SASEGT. Trimming removed 0 bases from V and 0 bases from J; junction bases left unmatched: 6. This CDR3 region has 17 residues. The CDR3 DNA reads TGTGCCAGCAGTGAAGCTTATCAGGGGGCCTTGAACACTGAAGCTTTCTTT. Translation gives CASSEAYQGALNTEAFF.

V gene TRBV6-5 combines with J gene TRBJ2-3; weak D call: TRBD2 (6 bases). This CDR3 contains 15 residues. V shed 6 bases and J shed 5 bases, with 18 bases lying between them. Germline V gene lookup returns CDR1 MNHEY and CDR2 SVGAGI. The CDR3 here is CASSDTGRMRDTQYF. CDR3 nucleotide sequence: TGTGCCAGCAGCGACACCGGGAGAATGCGAGATACGCAGTATTTT.

The V gene is TRBV4-2, the J gene TRBJ2-1; TRBD2 agrees at 7 bases. The germline CDR1 and CDR2 sequences are LGHNA and YNFKEQ. The V and J ends lost 4 bases and 3 bases, in that order; junction bases with no gene match: 6. The CDR3 extends over 15 amino acids. DNA for the CDR3: TGTGCCAGCAGCCCCTCAGCGGGAATCTACAATGAGCAGTTCTTC. This encodes CASSPSAGIYNEQFF.

The chain has TRBV2 and TRBJ2-7; D call uncertain. Germline loops: CDR1 SNHLY, CDR2 FYNNEI. This CDR3 has 11 residues. V lost 7 bases to trimming and J lost 1 base, with 5 bases between them. CDR3 DNA: TGTGCCAGCACGGTTTCCTACGAGCAGTACTTC. The encoded protein is CASTVSYEQYF.

The rearrangement uses TRBV6-5 and TRBJ2-1, with D unresolved. Trimming cost V 4 bases and J 2 bases, with 6 bases left between them. Germline loops: CDR1 MNHEY, CDR2 SVGAGI. CDR3 length equals 13 residues. CDR3 loop: CASSSTTYNEQFF. The DNA for the CDR3 is TGTGCCAGCAGTTCGACAACCTACAATGAGCAGTTCTTC.

The gene calls are TRBV5-4 and TRBJ2-7; perhaps TRBD1 as D (5 bases). Trimming removed 0 bases at V and 0 bases at J, with 10 bases between. CDR3 length: 15 residues. From germline, CDR1 is SGHNT and CDR2 YYREEE (reference sequence). The CDR3 DNA follows: TGTGCCAGCAGCTTGGATCAGGGTGCCTCCTACGAGCAGTACTTC. This sequence encodes CASSLDQGASYEQYF.

The CDR3 nucleotides are TGTGCCAGCAGCTTACAGGGGGCGACGGTCACCGGGGAGCTGTTTTTT. Protein product: CASSLQGATVTGELFF. The rearrangement links TRBV11-3 to TRBJ2-2; TRBD1 matches at 8 bases. Germline-derived CDR1 and CDR2 are SGHNT and YENEEA. The CDR3 consists of 16 residues. J gave up 4 bases and V 2 bases, and 6 bases lay outside the gene matches.

The chain has TRBV4-1 and TRBJ1-2; possible D gene TRBD1, 6 bases. Germline V CDR1 and CDR2: MGHRA, YSYEKL. V was pared by 4 bases and J by 3 bases, with 15 bases between. The CDR3 loop spans 15 amino acids. As DNA, the CDR3 is TGCGCCAGCAGCCTTCAAGACAGGTTATACTATGGCTACACCTTC. It translates to CASSLQDRLYYGYTF.

This chain links TRBV5-1 with TRBJ1-1, with D possibly being TRBD1 (6 bases). There are 14 residues in the CDR3. Trimming removed 0 bases at V and 5 bases at J, with 11 bases between. The germline V gene encodes CDR1 SGHRS and CDR2 YFSETQ. In DNA, the CDR3 is TGCGCCAGCAGCTTGGAGGGGGGGAATACTGAAGCTTTCTTT. It specifies CASSLEGGNTEAFF.

The chain carries TRBV10-3 and TRBJ2-1; TRBD1 matches at 8 bases. V shed 2 bases and J 4 bases; nucleotides not matched to a gene: 1. Per germline, CDR1 ENHRY and CDR2 SYGVKD. The CDR3 is 14 amino acids. The CDR3 region has the DNA TGTGCCATCAGTGAGACAGGGGGATACAATGAGCAGTTCTTC. As protein: CAISETGGYNEQFF.

V is TRBV2 and J is TRBJ2-2; D is perhaps TRBD2 (6 bases). Germline assignment: CDR1 SNHLY and CDR2 FYNNEI. The V gene lost 5 bases and the J gene lost 6 bases, with 16 bases spanning the gap. The length of the CDR3 is 15 residues. The CDR3 spells CASSKEGIDSGELFF. The CDR3 bases are TGTGCCAGCAGTAAGGAGGGGATTGATTCCGGGGAGCTGTTTTTT.

The chain recombines TRBV29-1 with TRBJ2-7; 9 nucleotides line up with TRBD2. The CDR3 has 16 residues. Germline V gene lookup returns CDR1 SQVTM and CDR2 ANQGSEA. The ends lost 6 bases at V and 3 bases at J; junction bases unmatched: 15. CDR3 sequence reads: CSVRGGVGTSIYEQYF. The CDR3 DNA is TGCAGCGTCCGGGGGGGGGTGGGGACTAGCATCTACGAGCAGTACTTC.

V gene TRBV19 combines with J gene TRBJ1-5, with 7 nucleotides matching TRBD1. V shed 6 bases and J 3 bases; nucleotides not matched to a gene: 5. Germline lookup yields CDR1 LNHDA and CDR2 SQIVND (reference sequence). This CDR3 has 14 amino acids. The CDR3 DNA reads TGTGCCAGTAGAGACAGGGCCTTCAATCAGCCCCAGCATTTT. Translating it yields CASRDRAFNQPQHF.

The V gene is TRBV6-1, the J gene TRBJ2-7; possible D gene TRBD2, 6 bases. The CDR3 has 14 residues. Germline CDR1 reads MNHNS; CDR2 reads SASEGT. Trimming shortened V by 1 base and J by 3 bases, and 10 bases separated the two germline ends. This CDR3 reads CASSEGGGNYEQYF. For the CDR3, the DNA is TGTGCCAGCAGTGAAGGGGGCGGGAACTACGAGCAGTACTTC.

V gene TRBV9 combines with J gene TRBJ2-5, with D perhaps matching TRBD2 (6 bases). The germline V gene encodes CDR1 SGDLS and CDR2 YYNGEE. V was cut by 0 bases and J by 5 bases, with 8 bases left in between. The CDR3 runs to 13 residues. The CDR3 DNA reads TGTGCCAGCAGCGTAGATCGGGGGGAGACCCAGTACTTC. Translated, it gives CASSVDRGETQYF.

The V call is TRBV5-4, the J call TRBJ2-1, with 9 nucleotides matching TRBD2. CDR1 is SGHNT and CDR2 is YYREEE in the germline V gene (reference sequence). The CDR3 consists of 17 residues. Trimming at V came to 0 bases and at J to 4 bases, leaving 8 bases not matched to a gene. DNA of the CDR3: TGTGCCAGCAGCTTGGGGGCTAGCGGGATCGTGTACAATGAGCAGTTCTTC. Protein sequence: CASSLGASGIVYNEQFF.

This clone was detected once. The V and J genes are TRBV15 and TRBJ2-1, with 10 positions matching TRBD2. J lost 3 bases, V lost 0 bases, and 2 bases had no gene match. The CDR3 is 16 residues long. The germline V gene encodes CDR1 LNHNV and CDR2 YYDKDF (reference sequence). The CDR3 DNA sequence: TGTGCCACCAGCAGAGAGACTAGCGGGTTCTACAATGAGCAGTTCTTC. Translating it yields CATSRETSGFYNEQFF.

The chain uses TRBV10-3 and TRBJ1-1; TRBD1 is a possible D gene (6 bases). V was trimmed by 6 bases and J by 2 bases, leaving 13 bases between them. Per germline, CDR1 ENHRY and CDR2 SYGVKD. CDR3 length: 14 amino acids. The CDR3 sequence: CAIRPRGENTEAFF. CDR3 bases: TGTGCCATCAGGCCCAGGGGCGAAAACACTGAAGCTTTCTTT.

The chain joins TRBV6-6 to TRBJ1-5; tentatively, D is TRBD1 (6 bases). CDR3 length equals 14 residues. Germline CDR1 is MNHNY and CDR2 is SVGAGI (reference sequence). Trimming took 7 bases from V and 6 from J, leaving 16 bases between them. CDR3 bases: TGTGCCAGCACCGACGGGGGGGGCAGTCAGCCCCAGCATTTT. Amino acid sequence: CASTDGGGSQPQHF.

The V gene is TRBV5-1, the J gene TRBJ1-5; the D gene is possibly TRBD1 (5 bases). V gave up 2 bases and J gave up 5 bases, with 8 bases separating them. Germline lookup yields CDR1 SGHRS and CDR2 YFSETQ. The CDR3 length is 13 residues. CDR3 loop: CASSLLGDQPQHF. Written as DNA, the CDR3 is TGCGCCAGCAGCTTATTAGGGGATCAGCCCCAGCATTTT.

V usage is TRBV28 and J usage is TRBJ1-5; TRBD1 is a possible D gene (5 bases). CDR3 length equals 14 residues. Germline lookup yields CDR1 MDHEN and CDR2 SYDVKM. The V gene lost 6 bases and the J gene lost 4 bases, with 13 bases spanning the gap. The CDR3 here is CASSPAGLNQPQHF. The DNA for the CDR3 is TGTGCCAGCAGCCCCGCAGGGCTTAATCAGCCCCAGCATTTT.

The CDR3 spells CASSFLGLAGGRVPDNEQFF. CDR3 DNA sequence: TGTGCCAGCAGCTTTCTTGGACTAGCGGGAGGGCGGGTCCCGGACAATGAGCAGTTCTTC. The J gene is TRBJ2-1, the V gene TRBV12-1; no check of the table's D call, TRBD2, against the DNA was made. TRBV12-1 is assigned pseudogene status. The CDR3 sequence is 20 residues long.

This clone appeared a single time. The J gene is TRBJ1-2, the V gene TRBV19; unclear D gene. The CDR3 loop spans 12 amino acids. Germline V gene sequence: CDR1 LNHDA, CDR2 SQIVND (reference sequence). The V end lost 5 bases, the J end lost 4 bases, and 8 bases lay between the germline ends. The CDR3 DNA sequence: TGTGCCAGTAGTCCAAACACCTATGGCTACACCTTC. Protein: CASSPNTYGYTF.